This entry describes one T cell receptor (beta chain). This specimen belongs to a study of T cell responses to AZD1222 COVID-19 vaccine. The CDR3 loop spans 14 amino acids. Germline loops: CDR1 LNHDA, CDR2 SQIVND (reference sequence). V lost 3 bases, J lost 4 bases, and 12 bases lay in between. Generated by immunoSEQ multiplex PCR, the TCRdb table keeps only in-frame clones and is missing some. The table lists about 110,000 clones, about 95% of them singletons. The sample was peripheral blood, taken 28 days after the second AZD1222 dose. This chain joins TRBV19 and TRBJ1-1, with a possible D match to TRBD1 (6 bases). The sequence was obtained from an adult who received the AZD1222 COVID-19 vaccine. The CDR3 spells CASSMGGAGTEAFF. The CDR3 bases are TGTGCCAGTAGTATGGGGGGCGCCGGCACTGAAGCTTTCTTT.